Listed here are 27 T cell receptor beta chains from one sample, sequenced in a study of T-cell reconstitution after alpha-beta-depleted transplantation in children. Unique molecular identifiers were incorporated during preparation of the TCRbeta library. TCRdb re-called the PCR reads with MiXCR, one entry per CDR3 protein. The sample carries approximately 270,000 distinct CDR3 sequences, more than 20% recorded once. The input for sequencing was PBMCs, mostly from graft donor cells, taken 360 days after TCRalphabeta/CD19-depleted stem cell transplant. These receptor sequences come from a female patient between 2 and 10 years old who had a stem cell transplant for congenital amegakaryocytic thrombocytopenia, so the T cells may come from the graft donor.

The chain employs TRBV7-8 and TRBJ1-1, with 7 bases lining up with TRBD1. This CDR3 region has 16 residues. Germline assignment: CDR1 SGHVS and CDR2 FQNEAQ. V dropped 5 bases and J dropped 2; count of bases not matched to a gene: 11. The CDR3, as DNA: TGTGCCAGCAGCCGGTGGGGGGACAGTTTTAACACTGAAGCTTTCTTT. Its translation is CASSRWGDSFNTEAFF.

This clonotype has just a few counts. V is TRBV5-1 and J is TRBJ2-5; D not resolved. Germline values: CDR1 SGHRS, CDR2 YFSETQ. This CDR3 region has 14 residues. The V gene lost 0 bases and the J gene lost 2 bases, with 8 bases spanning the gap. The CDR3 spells CASSLVQTQETQYF. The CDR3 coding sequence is TGCGCCAGCAGCTTGGTACAGACACAAGAGACCCAGTACTTC.

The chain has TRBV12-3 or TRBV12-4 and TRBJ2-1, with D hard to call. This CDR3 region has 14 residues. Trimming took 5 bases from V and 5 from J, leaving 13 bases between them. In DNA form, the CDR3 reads TGTGCCAGCAGTCCAGGCTTAGTGAACAATGAGCAGTTCTTC. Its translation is CASSPGLVNNEQFF.

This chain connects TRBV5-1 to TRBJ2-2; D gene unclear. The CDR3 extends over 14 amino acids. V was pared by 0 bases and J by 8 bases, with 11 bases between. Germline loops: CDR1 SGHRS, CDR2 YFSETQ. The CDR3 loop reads CASSLELGRGELFF. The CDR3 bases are TGCGCCAGCAGCTTGGAGTTGGGTCGGGGGGAGCTGTTTTTT. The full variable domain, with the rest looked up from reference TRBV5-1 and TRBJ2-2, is KAGVTQTPRYLIKTRGQQVTLSCSPISGHRSVSWYQQTPGQGLQFLFEYFSETQRNKGNFPGRFSGRQFSNSRSEMNVSTLELGDSALYLCASSLELGRGELFFGEGSRLTVL.

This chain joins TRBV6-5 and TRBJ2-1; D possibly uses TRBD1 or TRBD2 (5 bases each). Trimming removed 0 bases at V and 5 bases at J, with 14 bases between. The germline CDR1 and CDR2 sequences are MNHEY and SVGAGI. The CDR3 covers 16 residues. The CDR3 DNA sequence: TGTGCCAGCAGTTACTCACCAGGGACGGGGAACAATGAGCAGTTCTTC. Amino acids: CASSYSPGTGNNEQFF.

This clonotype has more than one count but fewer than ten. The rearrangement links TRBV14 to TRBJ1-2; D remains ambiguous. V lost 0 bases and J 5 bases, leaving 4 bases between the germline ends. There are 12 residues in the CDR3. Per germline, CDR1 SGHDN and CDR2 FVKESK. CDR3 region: CASSQDRYGYTF. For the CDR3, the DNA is TGTGCCAGCAGCCAAGATCGGTATGGCTACACCTTC.

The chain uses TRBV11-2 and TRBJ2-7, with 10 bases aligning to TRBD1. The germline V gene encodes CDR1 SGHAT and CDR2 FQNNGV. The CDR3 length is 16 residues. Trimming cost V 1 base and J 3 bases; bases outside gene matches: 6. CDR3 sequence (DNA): TGTGCCAGCAGCTTAGCTGGGGACAGGGGAATCTACGAGCAGTACTTC. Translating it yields CASSLAGDRGIYEQYF.

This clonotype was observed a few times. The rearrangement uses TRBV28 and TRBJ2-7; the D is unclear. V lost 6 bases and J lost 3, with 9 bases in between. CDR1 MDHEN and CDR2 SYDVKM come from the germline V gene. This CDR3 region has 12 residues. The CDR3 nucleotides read TGTGCCAGCAGCGACATGGACTACGAGCAGTACTTC. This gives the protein CASSDMDYEQYF.

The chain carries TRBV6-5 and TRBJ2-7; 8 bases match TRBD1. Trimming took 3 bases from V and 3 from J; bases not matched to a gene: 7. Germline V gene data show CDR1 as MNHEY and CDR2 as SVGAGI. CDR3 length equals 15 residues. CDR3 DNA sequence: TGTGCCAGCAGTTATCGGACAGGGACGAACTACGAGCAGTACTTC. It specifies CASSYRTGTNYEQYF.

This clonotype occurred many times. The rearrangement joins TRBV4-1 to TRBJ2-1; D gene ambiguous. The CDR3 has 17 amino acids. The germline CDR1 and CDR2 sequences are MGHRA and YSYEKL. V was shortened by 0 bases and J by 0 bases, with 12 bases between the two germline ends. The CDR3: CASSQDWQPYSYNEQFF. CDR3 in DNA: TGCGCCAGCAGCCAAGATTGGCAGCCCTACTCCTACAATGAGCAGTTCTTC.

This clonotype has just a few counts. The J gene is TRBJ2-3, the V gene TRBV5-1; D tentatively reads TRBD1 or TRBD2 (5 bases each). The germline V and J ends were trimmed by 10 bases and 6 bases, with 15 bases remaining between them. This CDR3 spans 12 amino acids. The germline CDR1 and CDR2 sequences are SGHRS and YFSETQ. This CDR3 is CASRVEADTQYF. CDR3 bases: TGCGCCTCCAGGGTGGAGGCGGATACGCAGTATTTT.

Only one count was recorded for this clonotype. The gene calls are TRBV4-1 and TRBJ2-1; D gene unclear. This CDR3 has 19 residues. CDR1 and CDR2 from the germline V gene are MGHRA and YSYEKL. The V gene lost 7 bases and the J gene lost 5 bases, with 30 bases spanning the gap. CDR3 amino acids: CASKAWVLISTQHNNEQFF. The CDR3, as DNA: TGCGCCAGCAAGGCCTGGGTGCTTATTAGCACCCAACACAACAATGAGCAGTTCTTC.

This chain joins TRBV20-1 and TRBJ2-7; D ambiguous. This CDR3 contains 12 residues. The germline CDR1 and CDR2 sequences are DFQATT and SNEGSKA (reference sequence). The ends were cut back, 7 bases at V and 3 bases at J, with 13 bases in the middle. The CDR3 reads CSGEARDYEQYF. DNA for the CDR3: TGCAGTGGTGAGGCTAGGGACTACGAGCAGTACTTC.

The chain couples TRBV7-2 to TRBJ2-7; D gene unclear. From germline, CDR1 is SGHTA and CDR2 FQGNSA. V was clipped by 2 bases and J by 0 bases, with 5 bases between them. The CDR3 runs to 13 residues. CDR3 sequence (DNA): TGTGCCAGCAGCTTATACAGCTCCTACGAGCAGTACTTC. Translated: CASSLYSSYEQYF. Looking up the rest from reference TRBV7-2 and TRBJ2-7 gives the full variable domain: GAGVSQSPSNKVTEKGKDVELRCDPISGHTALYWYRQSLGQGLEFLIYFQGNSAPDKSGLPSDRFSAERTGGSVSTLTIQRTQQEDSAVYLCASSLYSSYEQYFGPGTRLTVT.

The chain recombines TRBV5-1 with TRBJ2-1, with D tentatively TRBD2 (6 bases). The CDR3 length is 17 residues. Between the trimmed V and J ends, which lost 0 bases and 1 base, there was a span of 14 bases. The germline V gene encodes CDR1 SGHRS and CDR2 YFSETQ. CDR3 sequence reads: CASSLAPAGRSYNEQFF. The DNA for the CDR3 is TGCGCCAGCAGCTTGGCGCCTGCGGGAAGGTCCTACAATGAGCAGTTCTTC.

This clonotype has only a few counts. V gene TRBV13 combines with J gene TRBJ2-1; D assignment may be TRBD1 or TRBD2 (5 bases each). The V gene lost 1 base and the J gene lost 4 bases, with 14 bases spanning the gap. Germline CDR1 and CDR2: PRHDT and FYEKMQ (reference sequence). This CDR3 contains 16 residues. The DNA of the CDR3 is TGTGCCAGCAGCTTAGAGCCGGGACGTGTATACAATGAGCAGTTCTTC. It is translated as CASSLEPGRVYNEQFF.

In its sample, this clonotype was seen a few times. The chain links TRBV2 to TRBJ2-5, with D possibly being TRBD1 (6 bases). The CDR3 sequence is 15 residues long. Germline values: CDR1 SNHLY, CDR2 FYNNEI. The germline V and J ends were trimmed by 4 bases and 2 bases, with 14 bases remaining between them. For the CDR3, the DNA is TGTGCCAGCAGTGCCCCAGGGGCGGTGCAAGAGACCCAGTACTTC. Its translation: CASSAPGAVQETQYF. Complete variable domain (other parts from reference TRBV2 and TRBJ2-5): EPEVTQTPSHQVTQMGQEVILRCVPISNHLYFYWYRQILGQKVEFLVSFYNNEISEKSEIFDDQFSVERPDGSNFTLKIRSTKLEDSAMYFCASSAPGAVQETQYFGPGTRLLVL.

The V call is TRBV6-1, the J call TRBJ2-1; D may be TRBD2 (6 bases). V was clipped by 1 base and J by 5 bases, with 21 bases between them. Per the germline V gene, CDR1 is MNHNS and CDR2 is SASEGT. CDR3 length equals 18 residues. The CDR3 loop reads CASSEDPPASEFNNEQFF. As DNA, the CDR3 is TGTGCCAGCAGTGAAGACCCCCCGGCTAGCGAGTTCAACAATGAGCAGTTCTTC.

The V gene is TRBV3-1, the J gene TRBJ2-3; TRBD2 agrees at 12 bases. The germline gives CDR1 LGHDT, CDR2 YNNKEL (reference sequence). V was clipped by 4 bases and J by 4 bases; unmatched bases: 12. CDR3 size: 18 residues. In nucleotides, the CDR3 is TGTGCCAGCAGCCCGAACCGAATACTAGCGGGAGGACCAGATACGCAGTATTTT. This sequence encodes CASSPNRILAGGPDTQYF.

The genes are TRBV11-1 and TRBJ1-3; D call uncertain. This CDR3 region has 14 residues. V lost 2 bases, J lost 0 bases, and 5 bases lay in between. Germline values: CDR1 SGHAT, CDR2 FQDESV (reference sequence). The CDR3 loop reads CASSLSGSGNTIYF. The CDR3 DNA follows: TGTGCCAGCAGCTTATCGGGCTCTGGAAACACCATATATTTT.

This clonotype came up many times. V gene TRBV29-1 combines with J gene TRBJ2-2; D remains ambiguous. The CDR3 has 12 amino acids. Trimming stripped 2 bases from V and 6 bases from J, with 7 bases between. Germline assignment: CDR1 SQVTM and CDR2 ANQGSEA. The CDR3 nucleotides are TGCAGCGTTGAATTGGGGTCCGGGGAGCTGTTTTTT. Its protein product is CSVELGSGELFF.

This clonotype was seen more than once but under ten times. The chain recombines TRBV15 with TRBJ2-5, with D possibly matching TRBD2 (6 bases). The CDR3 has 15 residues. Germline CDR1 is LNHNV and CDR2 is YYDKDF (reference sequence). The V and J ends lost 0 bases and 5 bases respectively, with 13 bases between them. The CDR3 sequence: CATSRDGGEVETQYF. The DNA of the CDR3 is TGTGCCACCAGCAGAGATGGTGGGGAGGTGGAGACCCAGTACTTC.

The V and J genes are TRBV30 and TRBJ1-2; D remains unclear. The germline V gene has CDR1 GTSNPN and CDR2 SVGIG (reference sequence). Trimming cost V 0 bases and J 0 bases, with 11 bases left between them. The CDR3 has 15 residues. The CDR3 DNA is TGTGCCTGGAGTGTACGCGTTGAGTCTAACTATGGCTACACCTTC. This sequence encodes CAWSVRVESNYGYTF.

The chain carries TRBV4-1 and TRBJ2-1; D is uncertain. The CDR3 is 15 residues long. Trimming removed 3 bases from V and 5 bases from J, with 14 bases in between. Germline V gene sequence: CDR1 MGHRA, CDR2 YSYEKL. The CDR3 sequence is CASSHVILSNNEQFF. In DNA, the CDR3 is TGCGCCAGCAGCCACGTTATACTATCTAACAATGAGCAGTTCTTC.

The CDR3 bases are TGCAGTGCTAGAGATACTGTGGATACGCAGTATTTT. This translates into CSARDTVDTQYF. V is TRBV20-1 and J is TRBJ2-3; D ambiguous. The germline V gene has CDR1 DFQATT and CDR2 SNEGSKA (reference sequence). This CDR3 is built from 12 residues. V lost 0 bases to trimming and J lost 6 bases, with 7 bases between them.

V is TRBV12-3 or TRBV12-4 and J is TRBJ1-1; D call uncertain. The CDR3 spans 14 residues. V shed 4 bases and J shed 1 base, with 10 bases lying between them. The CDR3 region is CASSSFGPNTEAFF. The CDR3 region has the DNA TGTGCCAGCAGTTCCTTCGGCCCGAACACTGAAGCTTTCTTT.

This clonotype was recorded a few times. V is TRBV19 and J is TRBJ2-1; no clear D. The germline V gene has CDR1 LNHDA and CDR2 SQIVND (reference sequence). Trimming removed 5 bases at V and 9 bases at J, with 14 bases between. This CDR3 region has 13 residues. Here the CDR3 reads CASSWAKGLEQFF. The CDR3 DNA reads TGTGCCAGTAGTTGGGCTAAGGGTCTTGAGCAGTTCTTC.